These 14 T cell receptor beta chains came from one sample sequenced in a study of T-cell memory formation after mild COVID-19. MiXCR was run by TCRdb on the 5' RACE reads, yielding one entry per CDR3 protein. The data contain 120,000 to 150,000 distinct CDR3 sequences, 11% to 15% of them seen just once; the ten biggest clones take up roughly 28%. Sequencing input: PBMCs or a T cell subset sorted from them (not recorded which). The source of these receptors is an adult woman who had mild COVID-19 (a few samples of this study predate the infection). Cell type and time point are not known.

The rearrangement links TRBV10-3 to TRBJ2-7; D possibly corresponds to TRBD2 (7 bases). Germline assignment: CDR1 ENHRY and CDR2 SYGVKD. The CDR3 spans 14 residues. V was clipped by 3 bases and J by 2 bases, with 11 bases between them. CDR3 nucleotide sequence: TGTGCCATCAGTGATACCGGGGGGCCCTACGAGCAGTACTTC. Amino acid sequence: CAISDTGGPYEQYF.

J is TRBJ2-7 and V is TRBV7-8; 8 positions match TRBD1. After removal of 0 bases from V and 0 bases from J, the junction contained 10 bases not matched to a gene. Germline CDR1 and CDR2: SGHVS and FQNEAQ. This CDR3 is 18 amino acids long. Written as DNA, the CDR3 is TGTGCCAGCAGCTTAGCAAACACTGGGACAGGAAGCTCCTACGAGCAGTACTTC. Translating it yields CASSLANTGTGSSYEQYF. The whole variable domain, filled in from reference TRBV7-8 and TRBJ2-7, reads GAGVSQSPRYKVAKRGQDVALRCDPISGHVSLFWYQQALGQGPEFLTYFQNEAQLDKSGLPSDRFFAERPEGSVSTLKIQRTQQEDSAVYLCASSLANTGTGSSYEQYFGPGTRLTVT.

This clonotype was counted a few times. The chain couples TRBV29-1 to TRBJ1-1, with TRBD1 as a possible D gene (5 bases). Trimming removed 3 bases from V and 2 bases from J, with 10 bases in between. The germline gives CDR1 SQVTM, CDR2 ANQGSEA. The CDR3 is made up of 13 amino acids. This CDR3 is CSVEDTLNTEAFF. CDR3 DNA: TGCAGCGTTGAGGACACATTAAACACTGAAGCTTTCTTT. Full variable domain (missing parts from reference TRBV29-1 and TRBJ1-1): SAVISQKPSRDICQRGTSLTIQCQVDSQVTMMFWYRQQPGQSLTLIATANQGSEATYESGFVIDKFPISRPNLTFSTLTVSNMSPEDSSIYLCSVEDTLNTEAFFGQGTRLTVV.

This clonotype was observed a handful of times. V is TRBV27 and J is TRBJ2-1; no clear D gene. The CDR3 spans 14 residues. Germline values: CDR1 MNHEY, CDR2 SMNVEV (reference sequence). Trimming pared 6 bases from V and 0 bases from J, leaving 9 bases between. CDR3 loop: CASRLDSSYNEQFF. The CDR3 DNA follows: TGTGCCAGCAGACTGGATAGCTCCTACAATGAGCAGTTCTTC.

This clonotype was counted a single time. The gene calls are TRBV24-1 and TRBJ2-7, with D perhaps matching TRBD2 (6 bases). The germline V gene has CDR1 KGHDR and CDR2 SFDVKD. The CDR3 covers 14 residues. Trimming cost V 7 bases and J 3 bases, with 15 bases left between them. The CDR3, as DNA: TGTGCCACCAGCACCGGGACGGACTACTACGAGCAGTACTTC. It is translated as CATSTGTDYYEQYF.

A few counts support this clonotype. This rearrangement joins TRBV7-9 to TRBJ1-1; no reliable D call. The CDR3 runs 14 residues. Germline CDR1 reads SEHNR; CDR2 reads FQNEAQ (reference sequence). Trimming stripped 7 bases from V and 6 bases from J, with 18 bases between. The CDR3 DNA sequence: TGTGCCAGCATCCCTTCTCCAGGAACGGCTGAAGCTTTCTTT. Its protein product is CASIPSPGTAEAFF.

This chain connects TRBV11-2 to TRBJ2-1; tentative D call: TRBD2 (7 bases). There are 17 residues in the CDR3. Between the trimmed V and J ends, which lost 0 bases and 3 bases, there was a span of 15 bases. Germline CDR1 SGHAT, CDR2 FQNNGV. The CDR3 DNA reads as TGTGCCAGCAGCTTAGAGGGGGGGCTCCCCATCTACAATGAGCAGTTCTTC. It yields the protein CASSLEGGLPIYNEQFF.

V usage is TRBV12-3 or TRBV12-4 and J usage is TRBJ2-1; D gene uncertain. The CDR3 extends over 14 amino acids. V shed 5 bases and J shed 7 bases, with 15 bases lying between them. CDR3 DNA sequence: TGTGCCAGCAGTCAACCGTTCCGGCAGAATGAGCAGTTCTTC. Translated: CASSQPFRQNEQFF.

This rearrangement joins TRBV4-3 to TRBJ1-4; a weak D match, TRBD1 (6 bases). CDR3 size: 20 residues. V was trimmed by 2 bases and J by 0 bases, leaving 22 bases between them. Germline V CDR1 and CDR2: LGHNA, YSLEER. For the CDR3, the DNA is TGCGCCAGCAGCCAAAACGGGGGCGGGGTAACGCGTGCAACTAATGAAAAACTGTTTTTT. Translation: CASSQNGGGVTRATNEKLFF.

In this sample, this clonotype turned up a few times. The CDR3 loop is CATSDNRGNQPQHF. The CDR3 bases are TGTGCCACCAGTGACAACAGGGGGAATCAGCCCCAGCATTTT. This chain joins TRBV24-1 and TRBJ1-5, with 8 nucleotides matching TRBD1. V shed 4 bases, J shed 4 bases, and the junction held 2 bases outside the gene matches. CDR1 and CDR2 from the germline V gene are KGHDR and SFDVKD. The CDR3 is made up of 14 amino acids.

This clonotype was counted many times. The chain is built from TRBV4-2 and TRBJ2-1, with 10 nucleotides matching TRBD2. This CDR3 has 16 residues. V shed 4 bases, J shed 7 bases, and the junction held 10 bases outside the gene matches. Germline-derived CDR1 and CDR2 are LGHNA and YNFKEQ. CDR3 sequence (DNA): TGTGCCAGCAGCCCCCCGGGGAGACTAGCGGGTAATGAGCAGTTCTTC. As protein: CASSPPGRLAGNEQFF.

This clonotype turned up a few times. V and J are TRBV10-3 and TRBJ2-3; a possible D gene is TRBD2 (6 bases). The CDR3 is 18 amino acids. The germline CDR1 and CDR2 sequences are ENHRY and SYGVKD. The V end lost 4 bases, the J end lost 2 bases, and 22 bases lay between the germline ends. The CDR3 nucleotides read TGTGCCATCAGTGCCAAAGCCTTCGGAGGGGATTTCACAGATACGCAGTATTTT. As protein: CAISAKAFGGDFTDTQYF.

This clonotype came up a few times. The chain is built from TRBV15 and TRBJ2-7, with D maybe TRBD2 (6 bases). Germline V gene lookup returns CDR1 LNHNV and CDR2 YYDKDF (reference sequence). CDR3 size: 12 residues. V dropped 6 bases and J dropped 3 bases, with 9 bases sitting between them. The CDR3 DNA sequence: TGTGCCACCAGAGAGGGAGGCTACGAGCAGTACTTC. It codes for CATREGGYEQYF.

This clonotype has only a few counts. The V gene is TRBV5-4, the J gene TRBJ2-7; no definite D call. Germline V gene sequence: CDR1 SGHNT, CDR2 YYREEE (reference sequence). The V end was cut by 2 bases, the J end by 5 bases, with 14 bases between. This CDR3 is 14 amino acids long. The CDR3 spells CASSFPPSGNEQYF. CDR3 coding DNA: TGTGCCAGCAGCTTCCCCCCCTCCGGCAACGAGCAGTACTTC.